The clone carrying this TCR beta chain was seen once. Germline V gene sequence: CDR1 SGHTA, CDR2 FQGNSA. V dropped 1 base and J dropped 14 bases, with 6 bases sitting between them. The CDR3 runs 11 residues. This record comes from a study of blood T cell repertoires in COVID-19. The overall study: T cells, B-cell-depleted T cells, or PBMCs supplied cDNA or gDNA.

Per the authors' pipeline: For nucleated cells, counts were estimated from reference gene primer amplification. Sequenced by immunoSEQ multiplex PCR; TCRdb stores in-frame clones only, minus some. Clone size and V and J calls were adopted from that table, with D and trimming inferred from the DNA. The sample consists of about 340,000 clones, 83% of them appearing once. Material: peripheral blood. The sequence was collected from a young man with active or convalescent COVID-19. The rearrangement links TRBV7-2 to TRBJ1-6; D remains ambiguous. CDR3 sequence: CASSLGGSLHF. CDR3 bases: TGTGCCAGCAGCTTAGGAGGGTCCCTCCACTTT.